The source of this T cell receptor beta chain is a study of blood T cell repertoires in COVID-19. Whole-study context: COVID-19 samples collected from the United States, Italy and Spain covered acute and convalescent phases.

Some clones are missing from TCRdb's copy, which holds only in-frame ones; the method was immunoSEQ multiplex PCR. The sample carries 100,000 to 150,000 clones, roughly 90% recorded once. Source material: peripheral blood. This TCR was sampled from a man between 50 and 59 years old with acute or convalescent COVID-19.

CDR3 sequence (DNA): TGTGCCAGCAGCCCCTCGGCGGGAGTCTATGGGGCCAACGTCCTGACTTTC. Translating it yields CASSPSAGVYGANVLTF. This sequence joins TRBV5-4 and TRBJ2-6; 7 bases line up with TRBD2. With V trimmed by 4 bases and J by 3 bases, 10 bases remained unmatched. CDR1 and CDR2 from the germline V gene are SGHNT and YYREEE (reference sequence). The CDR3 runs 17 residues.